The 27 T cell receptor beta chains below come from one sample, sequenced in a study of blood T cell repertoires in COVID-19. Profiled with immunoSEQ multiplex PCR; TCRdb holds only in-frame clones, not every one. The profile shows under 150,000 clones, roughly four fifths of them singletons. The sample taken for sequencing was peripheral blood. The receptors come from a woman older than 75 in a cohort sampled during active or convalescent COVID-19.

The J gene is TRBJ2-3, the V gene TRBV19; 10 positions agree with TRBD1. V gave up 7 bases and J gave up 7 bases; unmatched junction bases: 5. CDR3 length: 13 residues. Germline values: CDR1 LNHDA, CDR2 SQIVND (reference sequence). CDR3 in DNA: TGTGCCAGTACTGACAGGGGGCAATATACGCAGTATTTT. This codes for CASTDRGQYTQYF.

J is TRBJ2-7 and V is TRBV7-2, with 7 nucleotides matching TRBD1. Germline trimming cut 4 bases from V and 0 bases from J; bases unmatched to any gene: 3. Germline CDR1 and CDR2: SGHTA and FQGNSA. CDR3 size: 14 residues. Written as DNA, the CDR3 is TGTGCCAGCAGCTACACAGGGGCCTCCTACGAGCAGTACTTC. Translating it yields CASSYTGASYEQYF.

The CDR3 DNA is TGTGCCAGCAGCAAGACAGGTTTTAGCAATCAGCCCCAGCATTTT. This codes for CASSKTGFSNQPQHF. The V call is TRBV6-4, the J call TRBJ1-5; D perhaps matches TRBD1 (6 bases). Germline V lookup: CDR1 MRHNA, CDR2 SNTAGT. The V end was cut by 6 bases, the J end by 0 bases, with 12 bases between. This CDR3 spans 15 amino acids.

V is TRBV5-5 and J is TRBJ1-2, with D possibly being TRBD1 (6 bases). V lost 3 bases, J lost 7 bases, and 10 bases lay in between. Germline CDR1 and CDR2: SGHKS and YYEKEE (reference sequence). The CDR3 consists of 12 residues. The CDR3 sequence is CASSWDMSGYTF. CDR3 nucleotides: TGTGCCAGCAGCTGGGACATGTCTGGCTACACCTTC.

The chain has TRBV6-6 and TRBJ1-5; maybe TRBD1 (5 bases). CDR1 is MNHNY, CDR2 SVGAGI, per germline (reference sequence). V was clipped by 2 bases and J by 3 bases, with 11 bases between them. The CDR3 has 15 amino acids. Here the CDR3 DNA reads TGTGCCAGCAGTTACGGCAGGGAAGCCAATCAGCCCCAGCATTTT. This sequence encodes CASSYGREANQPQHF.

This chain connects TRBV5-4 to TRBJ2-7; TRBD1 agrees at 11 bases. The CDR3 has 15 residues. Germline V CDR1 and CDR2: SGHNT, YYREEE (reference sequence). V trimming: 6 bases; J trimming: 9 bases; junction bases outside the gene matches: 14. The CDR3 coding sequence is TGTGCCAGCAAAGAACCGGGACAGGGGGTTGTCGGGCAGTACGTC. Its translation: CASKEPGQGVVGQYV.

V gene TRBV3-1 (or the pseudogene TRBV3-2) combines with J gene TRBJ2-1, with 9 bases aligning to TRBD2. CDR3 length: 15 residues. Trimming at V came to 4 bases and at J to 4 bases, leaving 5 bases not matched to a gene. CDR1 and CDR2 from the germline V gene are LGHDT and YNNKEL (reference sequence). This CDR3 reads CASSPGTSSYNEQFF. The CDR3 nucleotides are TGTGCCAGCAGCCCCGGGACTAGCTCATACAATGAGCAGTTCTTC.

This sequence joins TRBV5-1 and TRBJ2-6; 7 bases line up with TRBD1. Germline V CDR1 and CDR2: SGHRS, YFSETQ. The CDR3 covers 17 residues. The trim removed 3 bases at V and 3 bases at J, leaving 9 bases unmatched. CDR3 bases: TGCGCCAGCAGCTCACCGGGACAGCTTCTTGGGGCCAACGTCCTGACTTTC. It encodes CASSSPGQLLGANVLTF.

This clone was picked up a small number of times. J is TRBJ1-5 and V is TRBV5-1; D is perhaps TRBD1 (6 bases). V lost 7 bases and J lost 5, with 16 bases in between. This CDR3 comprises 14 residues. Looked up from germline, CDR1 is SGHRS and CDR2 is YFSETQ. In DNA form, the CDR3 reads TGCGCCAGCGAAGTCAGGGGTTGCGATCAGCCCCAGCATTTT. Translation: CASEVRGCDQPQHF.

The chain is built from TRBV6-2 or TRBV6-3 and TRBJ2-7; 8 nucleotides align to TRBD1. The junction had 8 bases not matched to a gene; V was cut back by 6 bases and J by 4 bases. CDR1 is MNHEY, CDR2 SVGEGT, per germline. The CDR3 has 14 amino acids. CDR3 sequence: CASSPPQGAYEQYV. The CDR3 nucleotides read TGTGCCAGCAGCCCCCCTCAGGGGGCGTACGAGCAGTACGTC.

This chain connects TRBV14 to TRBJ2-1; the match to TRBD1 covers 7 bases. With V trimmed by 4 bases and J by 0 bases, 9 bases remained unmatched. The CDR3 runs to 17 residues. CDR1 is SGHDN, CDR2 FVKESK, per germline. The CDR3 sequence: CASSPITGVFSYNEQFF. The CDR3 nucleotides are TGTGCCAGCAGCCCCATTACAGGGGTTTTCTCCTACAATGAGCAGTTCTTC.

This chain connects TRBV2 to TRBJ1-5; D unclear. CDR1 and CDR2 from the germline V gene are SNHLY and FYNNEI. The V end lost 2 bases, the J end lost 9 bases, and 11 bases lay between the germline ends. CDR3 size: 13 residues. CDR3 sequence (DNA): TGTGCCAGCAGTGAATCTATGCTGCTGCCCCAGCATTTT. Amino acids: CASSESMLLPQHF.

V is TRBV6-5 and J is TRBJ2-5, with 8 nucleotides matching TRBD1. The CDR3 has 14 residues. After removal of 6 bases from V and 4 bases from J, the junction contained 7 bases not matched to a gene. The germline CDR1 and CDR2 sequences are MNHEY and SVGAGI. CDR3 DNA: TGTGCCAGCAGGGACAGGGTGGAGGGAGAGACCCAGTACTTC. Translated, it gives CASRDRVEGETQYF.

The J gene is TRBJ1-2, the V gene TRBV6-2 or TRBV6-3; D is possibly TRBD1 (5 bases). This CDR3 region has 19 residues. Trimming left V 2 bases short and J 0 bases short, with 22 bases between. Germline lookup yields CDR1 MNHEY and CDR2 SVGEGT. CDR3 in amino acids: CASSYIVPTASRSNYGYTF. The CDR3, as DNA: TGTGCCAGCAGTTACATTGTCCCGACAGCGTCAAGATCTAACTATGGCTACACCTTC.

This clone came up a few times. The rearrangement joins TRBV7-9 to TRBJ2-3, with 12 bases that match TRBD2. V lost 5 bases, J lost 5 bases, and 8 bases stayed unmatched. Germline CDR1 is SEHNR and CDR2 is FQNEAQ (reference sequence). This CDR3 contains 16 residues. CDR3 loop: CASSKSSGGAEDTQYF. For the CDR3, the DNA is TGTGCCAGCAGCAAATCTAGCGGGGGGGCCGAAGATACGCAGTATTTT.

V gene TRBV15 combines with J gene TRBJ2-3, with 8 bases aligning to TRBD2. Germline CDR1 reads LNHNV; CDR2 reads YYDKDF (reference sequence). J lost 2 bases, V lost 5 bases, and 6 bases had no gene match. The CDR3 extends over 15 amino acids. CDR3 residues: CATSGSGALTDTQYF. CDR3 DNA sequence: TGTGCCACCAGCGGTAGCGGGGCCCTCACAGATACGCAGTATTTT.

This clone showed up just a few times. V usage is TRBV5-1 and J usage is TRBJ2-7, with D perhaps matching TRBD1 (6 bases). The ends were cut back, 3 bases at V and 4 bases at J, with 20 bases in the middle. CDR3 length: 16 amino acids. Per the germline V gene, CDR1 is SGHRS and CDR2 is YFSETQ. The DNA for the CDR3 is TGCGCCAGCAGCTACTTTACAGGGCCGGGTCAGTACGAGCAGTACTTC. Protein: CASSYFTGPGQYEQYF.

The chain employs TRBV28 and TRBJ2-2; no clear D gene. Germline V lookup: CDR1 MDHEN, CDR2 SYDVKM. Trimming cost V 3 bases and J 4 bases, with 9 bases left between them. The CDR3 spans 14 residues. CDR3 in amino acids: CASSFRTGTGELFF. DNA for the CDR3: TGTGCCAGCAGTTTTCGCACGGGCACCGGGGAGCTGTTTTTT.

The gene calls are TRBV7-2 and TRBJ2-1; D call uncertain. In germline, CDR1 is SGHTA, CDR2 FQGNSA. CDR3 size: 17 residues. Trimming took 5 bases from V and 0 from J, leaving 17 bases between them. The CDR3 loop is CASSLTLKLNSYNEQFF. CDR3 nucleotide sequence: TGTGCCAGCAGCCTGACGTTGAAACTAAACTCCTACAATGAGCAGTTCTTC.

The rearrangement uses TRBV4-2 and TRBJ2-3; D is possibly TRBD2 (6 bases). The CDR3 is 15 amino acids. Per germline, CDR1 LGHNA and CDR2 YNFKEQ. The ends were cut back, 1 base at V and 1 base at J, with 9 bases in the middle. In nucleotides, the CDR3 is TGTGCCAGCAGCCAAGTTTCGGGGGGCACAGATACGCAGTATTTT. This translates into CASSQVSGGTDTQYF.

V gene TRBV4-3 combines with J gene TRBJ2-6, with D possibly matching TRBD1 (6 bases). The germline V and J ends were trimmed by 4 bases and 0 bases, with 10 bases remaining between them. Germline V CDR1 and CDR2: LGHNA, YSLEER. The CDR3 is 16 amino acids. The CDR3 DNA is TGCGCCAGCAGCCGCTGGACAGACTCTGGGGCCAACGTCCTGACTTTC. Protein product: CASSRWTDSGANVLTF.

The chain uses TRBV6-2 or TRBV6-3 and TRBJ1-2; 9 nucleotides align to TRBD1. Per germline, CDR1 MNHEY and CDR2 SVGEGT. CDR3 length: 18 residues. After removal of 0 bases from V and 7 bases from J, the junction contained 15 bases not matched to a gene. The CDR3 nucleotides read TGTGCCAGCAGTTACTCGATATACGACAGGGGGATAGTTGGTGGCTACACCTTC. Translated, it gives CASSYSIYDRGIVGGYTF.

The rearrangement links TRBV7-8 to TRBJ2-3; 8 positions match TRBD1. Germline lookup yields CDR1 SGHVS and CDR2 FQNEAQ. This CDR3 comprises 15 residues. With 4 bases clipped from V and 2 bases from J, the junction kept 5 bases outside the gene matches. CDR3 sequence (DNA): TGTGCCAGCAGCTGGCGGACAGGGCTCACAGATACGCAGTATTTT. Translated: CASSWRTGLTDTQYF. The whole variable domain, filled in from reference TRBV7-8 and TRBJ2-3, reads GAGVSQSPRYKVAKRGQDVALRCDPISGHVSLFWYQQALGQGPEFLTYFQNEAQLDKSGLPSDRFFAERPEGSVSTLKIQRTQQEDSAVYLCASSWRTGLTDTQYFGPGTRLTVL.

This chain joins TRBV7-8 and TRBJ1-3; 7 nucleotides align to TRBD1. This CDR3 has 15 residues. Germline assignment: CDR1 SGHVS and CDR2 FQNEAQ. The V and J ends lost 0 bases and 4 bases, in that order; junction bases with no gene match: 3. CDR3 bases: TGTGCCAGCAGCTTAGCGACAGGGCAAGGAAACACCATATATTTT. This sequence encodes CASSLATGQGNTIYF.

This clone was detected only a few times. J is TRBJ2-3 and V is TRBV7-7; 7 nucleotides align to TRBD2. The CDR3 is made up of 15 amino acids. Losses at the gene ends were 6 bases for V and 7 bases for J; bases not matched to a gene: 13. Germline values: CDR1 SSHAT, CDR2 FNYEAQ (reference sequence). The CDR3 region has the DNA TGTGCCAGCAGTCCAGGATGGTCTAGCGGCAATACGCAGTATTTT. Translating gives CASSPGWSSGNTQYF.

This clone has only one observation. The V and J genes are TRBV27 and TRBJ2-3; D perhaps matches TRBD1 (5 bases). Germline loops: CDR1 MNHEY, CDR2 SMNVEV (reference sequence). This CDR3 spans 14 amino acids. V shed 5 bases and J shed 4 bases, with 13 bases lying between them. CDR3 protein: CASSTSRAADTQYF. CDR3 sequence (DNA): TGTGCCAGCAGTACGTCCAGGGCGGCAGATACGCAGTATTTT.

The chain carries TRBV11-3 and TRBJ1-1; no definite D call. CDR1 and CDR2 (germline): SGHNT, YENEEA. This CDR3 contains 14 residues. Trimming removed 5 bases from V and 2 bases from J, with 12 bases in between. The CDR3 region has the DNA TGTGCCAGCAGCATCTCCGGGAAAAACACTGAAGCTTTCTTT. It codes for CASSISGKNTEAFF.